The sample holds a few counts of the clone carrying this T cell receptor (beta chain). Its specificity is not known. Every isolated RNA sample was fully reverse transcribed, so sequencing captured expressed TCRB transcripts. Profiling relied on immunoSEQ multiplex PCR, and the TCRdb table lists in-frame clones only, not all of them. The sample gives 600,000 to 750,000 clones, about an eighth of which show up once; 0.095% to 0.15% is in the top ten. The sample is drawn from a study of beta chain features in type 1 diabetes. Study results and limitations: A moderate, significant TCRB CDR3 shortening appeared in type 1 diabetes across four CD4+ subsets.

The germline V gene encodes CDR1 SGDLS and CDR2 YYNGEE. The length of the CDR3 is 16 residues. V trimming: 4 bases; J trimming: 4 bases; junction bases outside the gene matches: 6. The gene calls are TRBV9 and TRBJ2-1; 12 positions match TRBD2. The sequencing sample was made of naive CD4+ T cells from blood. This TCR was sampled from a man between 25 and 39 years old with type 1 diabetes. CDR3 coding DNA: TGTGCCAGCAGCCCCGCTGGGACTAGCGGGTACAATGAGCAGTTCTTC. As protein: CASSPAGTSGYNEQFF. Together with reference TRBV9 and TRBJ2-1, the CDR3 gives the full variable domain: DSGVTQTPKHLITATGQRVTLRCSPRSGDLSVYWYQQSLDQGLQFLIQYYNGEERAKGNILERFSAQQFPDLHSELNLSSLELGDSALYFCASSPAGTSGYNEQFFGPGTRLTVL.